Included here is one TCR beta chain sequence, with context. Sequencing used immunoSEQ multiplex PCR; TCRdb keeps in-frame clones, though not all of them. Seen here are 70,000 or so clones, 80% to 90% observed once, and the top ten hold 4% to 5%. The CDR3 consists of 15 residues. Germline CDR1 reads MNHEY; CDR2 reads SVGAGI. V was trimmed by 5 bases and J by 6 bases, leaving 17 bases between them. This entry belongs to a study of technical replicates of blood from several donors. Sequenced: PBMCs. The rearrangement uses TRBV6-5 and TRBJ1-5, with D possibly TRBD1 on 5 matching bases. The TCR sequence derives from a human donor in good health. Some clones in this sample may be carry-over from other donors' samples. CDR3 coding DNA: TGTGCCAGCAGTATTAAGTTAGGGGCGGTTCAGCCCCAGCATTTT. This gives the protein CASSIKLGAVQPQHF.